This TCR beta chain was identified during a study of T-cell reconstitution after alpha-beta-depleted transplantation in children. The CDR3 contains 14 residues. Trimming removed 7 bases at V and 7 bases at J, with 17 bases between. Unique molecular identifiers were incorporated when the TCRbeta library was constructed. TCRdb independently ran MiXCR on the PCR reads; one entry per CDR3 protein. Among 700,000 to 950,000 distinct CDR3 sequences listed, roughly 16% were seen once. There are many counts of this clonotype. The input for sequencing was PBMCs, mostly from graft donor cells, taken 360 days after TCRalphabeta/CD19-depleted stem cell transplant. This clonotype originated in a male patient between 10 and 17 years old who had a stem cell transplant for acute lymphoblastic leukemia, so the T cells may come from the graft donor. The V and J genes are TRBV12-3 or TRBV12-4 and TRBJ2-4; tentatively, D is TRBD1 (6 bases). The CDR3 sequence is CASTLELTGNIQYF. CDR3 nucleotides: TGTGCCAGCACCTTGGAGCTAACAGGGAACATTCAGTACTTC.